The following is a TCR beta chain sequence with its context. This clone was counted many times. Its antigen target is currently unknown. The read terminates 3 residues before the CDR3 end, so the remaining end is supplied by the germline J gene. CVID samples and control samples contributed equivalent amounts of genomic DNA as sequencing input. For every sample, a 60 bp segment covering the rearranged TCRbeta CDR3 region was amplified and then sequenced. The immunoSEQ assay, a bias-corrected multiplex PCR with high-throughput sequencing, was employed for TCRbeta amplification. The study's processing was this. Every unique nucleotide sequence was considered a clone and was annotated with V, D and J genes, copy number and frequency. Sequences were labeled productive if in frame, and non-productive if out of frame or containing stop codons. As previously described, clonality was computed from Shannon's entropy. The predicted amino acid sequences of productive clones were used to derive the mean CDR3 Kyte-Doolittle hydropathy. Hierarchical clustering of scaled V gene usage was performed with the R hclust function using Manhattan distance and complete linkage. To assess clone sharing by CDR3 amino acid sequence, 12 repertoires per group were resampled over 100 rounds. Repertoires were searched for roughly 63 published EBV-specific and 200 to 300 published CMV-specific TCRbeta sequences. Two CVID samples yielding fewer than 10,000 sequences were excluded from analysis, leaving approximately 46 CVID repertoires. TCRdb took this table from immuneACCESS and kept in-frame rearrangements with V and J called. Such tables lack part of the clones; where checked against another copy, unresolved V genes explain under half of the gap, and the rest is unexplained. V and J calls and clone size are copied from that table; D and trimming were computed from the DNA. In this sample the table shows tens of thousands of clones, and no singletons are among them. The top ten constitute about 12% of the sample.

The sample belongs to a study of T cell clonality in common variable immunodeficiency (dated by TCRdb to the mid-2010s). The paper as a whole reports these results and caveats: Fewer deletions and N-nucleotide insertions were reportedly observed in CVID TCRbeta sequences, and highly modified clones with 13 or more V deletions were reportedly absent from CVID TCRbeta sequences. Although equal DNA input was used, an average of approximately 82,000 unique sequences per sample was obtained for controls, compared with approximately 30,000 for CVID samples. Patient heterogeneity within the CVID cohort put limits on correlating repertoire features with clinical complications. According to the authors, finding the cause of the higher clonality in CVID would require sequencing the repertoires of T cell subpopulations. Increased TCRbeta clonality was found in CVID subjects compared with healthy controls (t-test p = 0.018), with the increase being most characteristic of about a third of subjects. Healthy controls shared more TCRbeta clones with each other than CVID subjects shared among themselves (p < 0.0001).

Taken from cysteine to phenylalanine, the CDR3 has 10 residues. Of the CDR3's DNA, 21 bases were read; they are in frame from base 1. The germline ends are 6 bases apart after V is trimmed by 4 bases and J by 5 bases. The germline V gene encodes CDR1 DFQATT and CDR2 SNEGSKA (reference sequence). Most CVID patients and most healthy controls were of Caucasian heritage. Heparinized peripheral whole blood samples of roughly 5 to 8.5 ml were obtained from each donor. Genomic DNA from adults with common variable immune deficiency (CVID) and from healthy adult controls was used for sequencing of TCRbeta CDR3 repertoires. The control group comprised 22 healthy adult volunteers, about 12 female and 10 male, aged roughly 23 to 75 years with a mean age of roughly 34. Diluted blood was density-centrifuged over Hypaque 1077 or Ficoll-Paque to isolate peripheral blood mononuclear cells. Unsorted mononuclear cells served as the source of genomic DNA, which was extracted either by Qiagen column purification or by a centrifugation-based method.

The rearrangement joined TRBV20-1 to TRBJ2-7, with no reliable assignment of the D segment. This clonotype was obtained from a person aged 18 to 69 in good health. The sample comprised peripheral blood mononuclear cells. The sequenced CDR3 bases are TGCAGTGCTATCGAGGACGAG. The resulting protein is CSAIEDE. The whole CDR3 is CSAIEDEQYF.